Shown below are 22 T cell receptor beta chains from a single sample sequenced in a study of yellow fever vaccine responses in identical twins. TCRdb re-called the RT-PCR reads with MiXCR, one entry per CDR3 protein. The data hold over 15,000 distinct CDR3 sequences, with 55% to 65% observed a single time. Material: T cells from blood (PBMCs), unsorted or a sorted subset (not recorded which), obtained before or after yellow fever vaccination (not recorded which). Receptors were obtained from a woman between 18 and 29 years old who received the yellow fever vaccine.

This chain joins TRBV4-1 and TRBJ2-3; D may match TRBD1 or TRBD2 (5 bases each). The CDR3 is 16 amino acids. In germline, CDR1 is MGHRA, CDR2 YSYEKL. The V gene lost 5 bases and the J gene lost 0 bases, with 15 bases spanning the gap. The CDR3, as DNA: TGCGCCAGCAGCGGGGACGGCTTCCTTAGCACAGATACGCAGTATTTT. It specifies CASSGDGFLSTDTQYF.

This clonotype has just a few counts. The chain uses TRBV4-1 and TRBJ1-1, with TRBD1 matching 10 bases. Per the germline V gene, CDR1 is MGHRA and CDR2 is YSYEKL. The CDR3 consists of 15 residues. With 3 bases clipped from V and 1 base from J, the junction kept 2 bases outside the gene matches. The CDR3: CASSQGDRGNTEAFF. The DNA for the CDR3 is TGCGCCAGCAGCCAGGGGGACAGGGGGAACACTGAAGCTTTCTTT.

The rearrangement joins TRBV20-1 to TRBJ2-1; a weak D match, TRBD2 (5 bases). V shed 3 bases and J shed 4 bases, with 10 bases lying between them. Germline CDR1 and CDR2: DFQATT and SNEGSKA (reference sequence). CDR3 length equals 13 residues. CDR3 region: CSASQADYNEQFF. The DNA for the CDR3 is TGCAGTGCTAGTCAAGCGGATTACAATGAGCAGTTCTTC.

The V and J genes are TRBV7-6 and TRBJ2-1; 8 bases are shared with TRBD2. Germline values: CDR1 SGHVS, CDR2 FNYEAQ. J gave up 6 bases and V 2 bases, and 9 bases lay outside the gene matches. The CDR3 contains 16 residues. CDR3 sequence reads: CASSLTTRGGLNEQFF. The CDR3 coding sequence is TGTGCCAGCAGCTTAACGACACGGGGGGGCCTCAATGAGCAGTTCTTC.

CDR3: CASILTAHLGYGYTF. The CDR3 nucleotides are TGTGCCAGTATTCTCACAGCGCACCTTGGCTATGGCTACACCTTC. V usage is TRBV19 and J usage is TRBJ1-2; D remains ambiguous. The germline V gene has CDR1 LNHDA and CDR2 SQIVND (reference sequence). The CDR3 has 15 residues. The V end lost 7 bases, the J end lost 4 bases, and 19 bases lay between the germline ends.

This clonotype was seen a few times. This chain uses TRBV29-1 with TRBJ1-3; D might be TRBD1 (5 bases). CDR1 is SQVTM and CDR2 is ANQGSEA in the germline V gene. V was cut by 0 bases and J by 7 bases, with 22 bases left in between. This CDR3 contains 17 residues. The CDR3 DNA follows: TGCAGCGTTGAAGATCTATCGGGCTTCCAAAAGGGGAACACCATATATTTT. This sequence encodes CSVEDLSGFQKGNTIYF.

This clonotype came up once. This rearrangement joins TRBV2 to TRBJ2-7, with a weak D call TRBD2 (5 bases). V lost 5 bases and J 4 bases, leaving 9 bases between the germline ends. Germline values: CDR1 SNHLY, CDR2 FYNNEI. The length of the CDR3 is 12 residues. CDR3 residues: CASSWLAYEQYF. The CDR3, as DNA: TGTGCCAGCAGTTGGCTAGCTTACGAGCAGTACTTC. The complete variable domain, with remaining parts taken from reference TRBV2 and TRBJ2-7, reads EPEVTQTPSHQVTQMGQEVILRCVPISNHLYFYWYRQILGQKVEFLVSFYNNEISEKSEIFDDQFSVERPDGSNFTLKIRSTKLEDSAMYFCASSWLAYEQYFGPGTRLTVT.

This chain joins TRBV11-1 and TRBJ1-4; D not certain. The germline gives CDR1 SGHAT, CDR2 FQDESV (reference sequence). The CDR3 has 13 amino acids. V dropped 2 bases and J dropped 6 bases, with 7 bases sitting between them. CDR3 in amino acids: CASSLMSDEKLFF. The CDR3 bases are TGTGCCAGCAGCTTAATGTCAGATGAAAAACTGTTTTTT. Full variable domain (remainder filled in from reference TRBV11-1 and TRBJ1-4): EAEVAQSPRYKITEKSQAVAFWCDPISGHATLYWYRQILGQGPELLVQFQDESVVDDSQLPKDRFSAERLKGVDSTLKIQPAELGDSAMYLCASSLMSDEKLFFGSGTQLSVL.

The chain has TRBV23-1 and TRBJ1-1; weak D call: TRBD1 (5 bases). TRBV23-1 is known as an ORF, though its function is uncertain. V lost 0 bases and J lost 6, with 8 bases in between. The CDR3 extends over 13 amino acids. In nucleotides, the CDR3 is TGCGCCAGCAGTCAATCGCAGGGCCCTGAAGCTTTCTTT. Translating gives CASSQSQGPEAFF.

The chain has TRBV11-2 and TRBJ2-1; D may be TRBD2 (5 bases). V lost 2 bases and J 7 bases, leaving 15 bases between the germline ends. Germline V CDR1 and CDR2: SGHAT, FQNNGV. This CDR3 comprises 15 residues. The CDR3 region is CASSLFSLGGNEQFF. The DNA of the CDR3 is TGTGCCAGCAGCTTATTTTCCTTAGGCGGGAATGAGCAGTTCTTC.

The V gene is TRBV12-3 or TRBV12-4, the J gene TRBJ1-3; no firm D call. Trimming left V 6 bases short and J 3 bases short, with 9 bases between. The CDR3 runs 13 residues. CDR3 DNA sequence: TGTGCCAGCAGCCAAACGATTGGAAACACCATATATTTT. Its protein is CASSQTIGNTIYF.

The chain links TRBV27 to TRBJ1-5; the match to TRBD1 covers 7 bases. CDR3 length: 13 residues. The ends lost 5 bases at V and 7 bases at J; junction bases unmatched: 5. From germline, CDR1 is MNHEY and CDR2 SMNVEV (reference sequence). As DNA, the CDR3 is TGTGCCAGCAGTAGGACAGGTCGCCAGCCCCAGCATTTT. Translating gives CASSRTGRQPQHF.

The gene calls are TRBV2 and TRBJ2-1; no reliable D call. Germline V gene sequence: CDR1 SNHLY, CDR2 FYNNEI. The length of the CDR3 is 17 residues. Trimming shortened V by 2 bases and J by 0 bases, and 14 bases separated the two germline ends. CDR3 sequence (DNA): TGTGCCAGCAGTGAACTCCCCATGGATCTCTCCTACAATGAGCAGTTCTTC. Its translation is CASSELPMDLSYNEQFF.

A few counts support this clonotype. The V gene is TRBV20-1, the J gene TRBJ1-5; 11 bases align to TRBD1. The CDR3 is 13 residues long. From germline, CDR1 is DFQATT and CDR2 SNEGSKA (reference sequence). The V segment lost 6 bases and the J segment 6 bases; nucleotides outside the gene matches: 4. CDR3 sequence (DNA): TGCAGTGCGTGGACAGGGGGCGCTCAGCCCCAGCATTTT. It specifies CSAWTGGAQPQHF.

About this clonotype itself: A read error may account for a junction end that differs from germline. The chain joins TRBV12-3 or TRBV12-4 to TRBJ2-1, with 9 bases identical to TRBD1. The CDR3 spans 11 residues. CDR3 nucleotides: TGTGCCAGCCGTTTGGGACAGGGTTCGTTCTTC. This sequence encodes CASRLGQGSFF.

A few counts support this clonotype. The genes are TRBV4-1 and TRBJ1-2; a weak D match, TRBD1 (5 bases). The V end lost 1 base, the J end lost 4 bases, and 13 bases lay between the germline ends. The CDR3 totals 15 residues. Germline lookup yields CDR1 MGHRA and CDR2 YSYEKL. CDR3 region: CASSQVGDSIYGYTF. CDR3 sequence (DNA): TGCGCCAGCAGCCAAGTTGGCGACAGCATCTATGGCTACACCTTC.

This chain links TRBV5-1 with TRBJ2-3; D possibly corresponds to TRBD1 (6 bases). V was trimmed by 4 bases and J by 2 bases, leaving 14 bases between them. Germline assignment: CDR1 SGHRS and CDR2 YFSETQ. The CDR3 has 15 amino acids. The CDR3 DNA sequence: TGCGCCAGCAGCACATTCGACAGGAACACAGATACGCAGTATTTT. Its translation: CASSTFDRNTDTQYF.

This clonotype appeared a few times. The gene calls are TRBV5-1 and TRBJ2-3; D possibly corresponds to TRBD2 (6 bases). The V gene lost 4 bases and the J gene lost 3 bases, with 18 bases spanning the gap. Germline CDR1 reads SGHRS; CDR2 reads YFSETQ. The CDR3 covers 16 residues. CDR3 residues: CASSPMASVGTDTQYF. The CDR3 DNA follows: TGCGCCAGCAGCCCCATGGCTAGCGTGGGGACAGATACGCAGTATTTT.

J is TRBJ2-3 and V is TRBV20-1; 7 bases agree with TRBD2. Germline V lookup: CDR1 DFQATT, CDR2 SNEGSKA (reference sequence). Trimming removed 6 bases from V and 5 bases from J; junction bases left unmatched: 11. This CDR3 is 14 amino acids long. The CDR3 bases are TGCAGTGCCCACAGCGGGGCCCCACAAGATACGCAGTATTTT. Amino acid sequence: CSAHSGAPQDTQYF.

V gene TRBV11-2 combines with J gene TRBJ2-2; 8 nucleotides line up with TRBD2. The germline CDR1 and CDR2 sequences are SGHAT and FQNNGV. With 2 bases clipped from V and 5 bases from J, the junction kept 10 bases outside the gene matches. The CDR3 is 17 residues long. CDR3 sequence reads: CASSLHALAGRTGELFF. CDR3 nucleotide sequence: TGTGCCAGCAGCTTACACGCTCTAGCGGGTCGGACCGGGGAGCTGTTTTTT.

The chain joins TRBV4-2 to TRBJ1-2; D is uncertain. The CDR3 sequence is 12 residues long. Germline CDR1 LGHNA, CDR2 YNFKEQ. The V end lost 5 bases, the J end lost 0 bases, and 4 bases lay between the germline ends. The CDR3 is CASSATNYGYTF. The CDR3 DNA sequence: TGTGCCAGCAGCGCGACTAACTATGGCTACACCTTC.

The rearrangement uses TRBV7-3 and TRBJ2-1; 8 nucleotides align to TRBD1. CDR1 is SGHTA, CDR2 FQGTGA, per germline. V lost 5 bases to trimming and J lost 0 bases; unmatched junction nucleotides: 3. This CDR3 region has 15 residues. The CDR3 reads CASSRTGTSYNEQFF. CDR3 in DNA: TGTGCCAGCAGCCGGACAGGGACCTCCTACAATGAGCAGTTCTTC.